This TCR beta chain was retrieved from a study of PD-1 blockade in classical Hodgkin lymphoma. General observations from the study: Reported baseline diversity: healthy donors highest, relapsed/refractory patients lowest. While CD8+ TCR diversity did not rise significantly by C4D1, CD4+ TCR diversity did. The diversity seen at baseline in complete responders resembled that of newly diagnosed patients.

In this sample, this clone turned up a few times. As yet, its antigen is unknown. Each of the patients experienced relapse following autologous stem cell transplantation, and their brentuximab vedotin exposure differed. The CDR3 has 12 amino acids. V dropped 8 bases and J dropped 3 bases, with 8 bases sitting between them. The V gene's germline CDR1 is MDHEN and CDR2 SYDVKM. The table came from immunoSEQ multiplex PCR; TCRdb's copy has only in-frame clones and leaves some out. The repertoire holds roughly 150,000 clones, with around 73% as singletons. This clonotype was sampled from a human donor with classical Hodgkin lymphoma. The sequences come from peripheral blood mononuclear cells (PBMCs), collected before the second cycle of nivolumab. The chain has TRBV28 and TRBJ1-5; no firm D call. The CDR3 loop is CASFTPNQPQHF. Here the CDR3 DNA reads TGTGCCAGCTTTACCCCCAATCAGCCCCAGCATTTT.